Each of the 30 T cell receptor beta chains below was sequenced from the same sample in a study of control samples from healthy donors and cancer patients. The method was immunoSEQ multiplex PCR; TCRdb's version includes in-frame clones alone and lacks a portion of them. The repertoire holds around 130,000 clones, with roughly 91% as singletons. The source material was PBMCs. These receptors originate from a man aged 50-59 years with head and neck cancer.

Of note for this clone: Additional DNA sequences in this sample encode the identical CDR3. For the CDR3, the DNA is TGTGCCAGCTCACCGGACAGTAATAGCAATCAGCCCCAGCATTTT. This codes for CASSPDSNSNQPQHF. The genes are TRBV18 and TRBJ1-5, with D maybe TRBD1 (6 bases). The germline V gene has CDR1 KGHSH and CDR2 LQKENI. The CDR3 contains 15 residues. V was trimmed by 3 bases and J by 0 bases, leaving 9 bases between them.

The CDR3 loop reads CASSFGTADNSPLHF. CDR3 nucleotides: TGTGCCAGCAGCTTCGGGACAGCCGATAATTCACCCCTCCACTTT. The chain uses TRBV7-6 and TRBJ1-6; 7 nucleotides match TRBD1. V shed 3 bases, J shed 5 bases, and the junction held 4 bases outside the gene matches. This CDR3 contains 15 residues. CDR1 is SGHVS, CDR2 FNYEAQ, per germline.

The chain couples TRBV5-8 to TRBJ1-2; D uncertain. The V end was cut by 5 bases, the J end by 5 bases, with 7 bases between. The CDR3 contains 11 residues. Germline assignment: CDR1 SGHTS and CDR2 YDEGEE. The CDR3 is CASRQDYGYTF. CDR3 nucleotide sequence: TGTGCCAGCAGGCAGGATTATGGCTACACCTTC.

The CDR3 region has the DNA TGTGCCAGCAGCGTCCTCAACAGGGACGAGCAGTACTTC. It encodes CASSVLNRDEQYF. V and J are TRBV7-6 and TRBJ2-7, with D possibly matching TRBD1 (6 bases). CDR1 is SGHVS, CDR2 FNYEAQ, per germline. This CDR3 comprises 13 residues. V gave up 5 bases and J gave up 5 bases, with 13 bases separating them.

The chain carries TRBV5-1 and TRBJ2-3; D is ambiguous. The germline V and J ends were trimmed by 5 bases and 6 bases, with 13 bases remaining between them. The germline gives CDR1 SGHRS, CDR2 YFSETQ. The CDR3 is 13 amino acids. For the CDR3, the DNA is TGCGCCAGCAGGTCCGACCCGCGGGATACGCAGTATTTT. Translated, it gives CASRSDPRDTQYF.

The V gene is TRBV24-1, the J gene TRBJ2-5; no firm D call. This CDR3 has 14 residues. Trimming left V 4 bases short and J 2 bases short, with 10 bases between. Looked up from germline, CDR1 is KGHDR and CDR2 is SFDVKD. The CDR3 loop reads CATSDLVNQETQYF. DNA of the CDR3: TGTGCCACCAGTGACCTGGTTAATCAAGAGACCCAGTACTTC.

The V gene is TRBV28, the J gene TRBJ1-5; TRBD1 might be the D (5 bases). The V gene's germline CDR1 is MDHEN and CDR2 SYDVKM. This CDR3 region has 13 residues. Deletions cut 6 bases from V and 4 bases from J, with 10 bases between. Here the CDR3 reads CASRQGPNQPQHF. CDR3 coding DNA: TGTGCCAGCAGGCAGGGACCGAATCAGCCCCAGCATTTT. The entire variable domain, with the rest obtained from reference TRBV28 and TRBJ1-5, is as follows: DVKVTQSSRYLVKRTGEKVFLECVQDMDHENMFWYRQDPGLGLRLIYFSYDVKMKEKGDIPEGYSVSREKKERFSLILESASTNQTSMYLCASRQGPNQPQHFGDGTRLSIL.

The chain recombines TRBV14 with TRBJ2-7; D gene unclear. V was trimmed by 4 bases and J by 6 bases, leaving 7 bases between them. The CDR3 is 11 residues long. Germline assignment: CDR1 SGHDN and CDR2 FVKESK. DNA for the CDR3: TGTGCCAGCAGCCTCTCCCGCGAGCAGTACTTC. Protein: CASSLSREQYF.

This chain joins TRBV27 and TRBJ2-3, with TRBD2 matching over 8 bases. CDR3 size: 22 residues. Unmatched junction bases numbered 24, after V lost 4 bases and J lost 0 bases. The germline CDR1 and CDR2 sequences are MNHEY and SMNVEV (reference sequence). The CDR3 coding sequence is TGTGCCAGCAGTTCGATCCCCCTACGGGAGGGTCAAGCAATCACTAGCACAGATACGCAGTATTTT. It yields the protein CASSSIPLREGQAITSTDTQYF.

This chain links TRBV5-1 with TRBJ1-1; the D is unclear. The CDR3 spans 13 residues. Germline CDR1 and CDR2: SGHRS and YFSETQ. The V end lost 6 bases, the J end lost 5 bases, and 14 bases lay between the germline ends. The CDR3 coding sequence is TGCGCCAGCATTTTAACGGGGTGGACTGAAGCTTTCTTT. Protein: CASILTGWTEAFF.

V and J are TRBV2 and TRBJ2-5, with D unresolved. This CDR3 is 12 amino acids long. Germline CDR1 and CDR2: SNHLY and FYNNEI. V shed 7 bases and J shed 1 base, with 7 bases lying between them. CDR3 in amino acids: CASIDFQETQYF. CDR3 nucleotides: TGTGCCAGCATTGACTTCCAAGAGACCCAGTACTTC.

The gene calls are TRBV6-5 and TRBJ2-7, with 9 bases identical to TRBD1. The V and J ends lost 7 bases and 2 bases, in that order; junction bases with no gene match: 9. The CDR3 is 15 amino acids. Per germline, CDR1 MNHEY and CDR2 SVGAGI. CDR3 amino acids: CASIRGDRAAYEQYF. The CDR3 DNA is TGTGCCAGCATTAGGGGGGACAGGGCCGCCTACGAGCAGTACTTC.

The chain couples TRBV10-3 to TRBJ2-7; the D call may be TRBD1 or TRBD2 (6 bases each). The germline gives CDR1 ENHRY, CDR2 SYGVKD. The CDR3 sequence is 15 residues long. The V end was cut by 6 bases, the J end by 2 bases, with 17 bases between. DNA for the CDR3: TGTGCCATCAGGGAGGGAGGCGGACAGACCTACGAGCAGTACTTC. Its protein is CAIREGGGQTYEQYF.

V usage is TRBV5-1 and J usage is TRBJ2-7; 7 bases line up with TRBD2. The CDR3 is made up of 14 amino acids. Trimming took 0 bases from V and 2 from J; bases not matched to a gene: 2. The germline CDR1 and CDR2 sequences are SGHRS and YFSETQ. CDR3 coding DNA: TGCGCCAGCAGCTTGGCTGGGGGGGCCTACGAGCAGTACTTC. As protein: CASSLAGGAYEQYF. Combining the CDR3 with reference TRBV5-1 and TRBJ2-7 gives the whole variable domain KAGVTQTPRYLIKTRGQQVTLSCSPISGHRSVSWYQQTPGQGLQFLFEYFSETQRNKGNFPGRFSGRQFSNSRSEMNVSTLELGDSALYLCASSLAGGAYEQYFGPGTRLTVT.

The gene calls are TRBV2 and TRBJ1-2; 8 bases map to TRBD1. Germline-derived CDR1 and CDR2 are SNHLY and FYNNEI. The CDR3 totals 15 residues. V gave up 6 bases and J gave up 3 bases; unmatched junction bases: 9. Here the CDR3 reads CASRPGTGLYYGYTF. CDR3 DNA sequence: TGTGCCAGCAGGCCCGGGACAGGCCTCTACTATGGCTACACCTTC.

This chain uses TRBV6-2 or TRBV6-3 with TRBJ2-1, with D maybe TRBD2 (5 bases). The V end lost 0 bases, the J end lost 6 bases, and 24 bases lay between the germline ends. The germline V gene has CDR1 MNHEY and CDR2 SVGEGT. This CDR3 has 19 amino acids. CDR3 coding DNA: TGTGCCAGCAGTTACTCGATTGGGCGGGCGGCGGGTTCTACCAATGAGCAGTTCTTC. This encodes CASSYSIGRAAGSTNEQFF.

In its sample, this clone was seen once. The rearrangement uses TRBV9 and TRBJ2-7, with D perhaps matching TRBD1 or TRBD2 (5 bases each). V lost 0 bases, J lost 2 bases, and 12 bases lay in between. CDR1 is SGDLS and CDR2 is YYNGEE in the germline V gene. The CDR3 extends over 15 amino acids. The CDR3 coding sequence is TGTGCCAGCAGCGTAGAGTTGGGGGTTCCCTACGAGCAGTACTTC. Protein: CASSVELGVPYEQYF.

V usage is TRBV6-5 and J usage is TRBJ1-6, with TRBD1 identical over 7 bases. V shed 7 bases and J 14 bases; nucleotides not matched to a gene: 11. The germline CDR1 and CDR2 sequences are MNHEY and SVGAGI. The CDR3 contains 13 residues. The CDR3 DNA follows: TGTGCCAGCATATTGAGACAGGGCTTTTCCCTCCACTTT. It encodes CASILRQGFSLHF.

The chain joins TRBV6-2 or TRBV6-3 to TRBJ1-5; maybe TRBD1 (6 bases). CDR1 and CDR2 from the germline V gene are MNHEY and SVGEGT. This CDR3 contains 19 residues. Between the trimmed V and J ends, which lost 5 bases and 3 bases, there was a span of 26 bases. The CDR3 DNA follows: TGTGCCAGCAGTGATGAAGGGACACCCAGAGGGAGAATCAATCAGCCCCAGCATTTT. It encodes CASSDEGTPRGRINQPQHF.

The chain uses TRBV6-1 and TRBJ1-1; tentatively, D is TRBD1 (6 bases). V was shortened by 1 base and J by 1 base, with 13 bases between the two germline ends. Looked up from germline, CDR1 is MNHNS and CDR2 is SASEGT. The CDR3 covers 16 residues. CDR3 bases: TGTGCCAGCAGTGAAGTATGGGGGCTCGAGAACACTGAAGCTTTCTTT. This sequence encodes CASSEVWGLENTEAFF.

The chain employs TRBV19 and TRBJ2-2, with no clear D. The CDR3 length is 15 residues. CDR1 LNHDA and CDR2 SQIVND come from the germline V gene (reference sequence). The germline V and J ends were trimmed by 6 bases and 6 bases, with 17 bases remaining between them. The CDR3 sequence: CASRRSIMVSGELFF. CDR3 bases: TGTGCCAGTAGGCGCAGTATAATGGTTTCCGGGGAGCTGTTTTTT.

Comments on this clone: The sample contains more than one DNA sequence encoding this CDR3. The chain couples TRBV5-1 to TRBJ2-7; TRBD1 matches 7 bases. With 4 bases clipped from V and 2 bases from J, the junction kept 3 bases outside the gene matches. This CDR3 has 13 amino acids. CDR1 is SGHRS, CDR2 YFSETQ, per germline. CDR3 nucleotide sequence: TGCGCCAGCAGCCCAGGGACAGCCTACGAGCAGTACTTC. Protein: CASSPGTAYEQYF.

This clone was seen once. This chain links TRBV28 with TRBJ2-3, with D perhaps TRBD1 (5 bases). Trimming cost V 4 bases and J 3 bases, with 14 bases left between them. This CDR3 is 15 amino acids long. The germline gives CDR1 MDHEN, CDR2 SYDVKM. CDR3 region: CASSSAGLRTDTQYF. The DNA of the CDR3 is TGTGCCAGCAGTTCGGCAGGGTTGAGGACAGATACGCAGTATTTT.

This clone has only one observation. This chain uses TRBV28 with TRBJ2-7; 8 bases agree with TRBD1. Germline V gene sequence: CDR1 MDHEN, CDR2 SYDVKM. This CDR3 is built from 14 residues. V lost 7 bases to trimming and J lost 0 bases; unmatched junction nucleotides: 5. The CDR3 sequence is CASIGQGNSYEQYF. CDR3 nucleotides: TGTGCCAGCATTGGACAGGGAAACTCCTACGAGCAGTACTTC.

The chain is built from TRBV18 and TRBJ2-5, with D perhaps TRBD1 (6 bases). The V gene's germline CDR1 is KGHSH and CDR2 LQKENI. Trimming pared 0 bases from V and 2 bases from J, leaving 7 bases between. There are 14 residues in the CDR3. The CDR3: CASSPPGQQETQYF. Here the CDR3 DNA reads TGTGCCAGCTCACCACCTGGACAGCAAGAGACCCAGTACTTC.

This chain links TRBV5-1 with TRBJ2-7; weak D call: TRBD2 (5 bases). V lost 0 bases, J lost 4 bases, and 14 bases lay in between. CDR1 and CDR2 (germline): SGHRS, YFSETQ. CDR3 size: 15 residues. The CDR3 DNA reads as TGCGCCAGCAGCTTGGGGGGAGTCACACTTTACGAGCAGTACTTC. It codes for CASSLGGVTLYEQYF.

The chain uses TRBV28 and TRBJ2-1; tentative D call: TRBD2 (6 bases). The germline V gene encodes CDR1 MDHEN and CDR2 SYDVKM. Trimming took off 7 bases at V and 5 bases at J, with 15 bases between the two ends. This CDR3 contains 14 residues. This chain's CDR3 is CASTYGGTDNEQFF. CDR3 nucleotides: TGTGCCAGCACCTACGGGGGAACGGACAATGAGCAGTTCTTC.

The chain links TRBV30 to TRBJ2-4; no firm D call. The germline V gene has CDR1 GTSNPN and CDR2 SVGIG (reference sequence). Trimming pared 0 bases from V and 1 base from J, leaving 7 bases between. The CDR3 spans 14 residues. Written as DNA, the CDR3 is TGTGCCTGGAGTGTAGGAAGGGCCAAAAACATTCAGTACTTC. Translation: CAWSVGRAKNIQYF. Combining the CDR3 with reference TRBV30 and TRBJ2-4 gives the whole variable domain SQTIHQWPATLVQPVGSPLSLECTVEGTSNPNLYWYRQAAGRGLQLLFYSVGIGQISSEVPQNLSASRPQDRQFILSSKKLLLSDSGFYLCAWSVGRAKNIQYFGAGTRLSVL.

This clone occurred a few times. This sequence joins TRBV30 and TRBJ1-1, with TRBD1 matching over 7 bases. Unmatched junction bases numbered 4, after V lost 4 bases and J lost 2 bases. The length of the CDR3 is 13 residues. Germline V CDR1 and CDR2: GTSNPN, SVGIG (reference sequence). CDR3 nucleotide sequence: TGTGCCTGGAAACCAGGGGGTAACACTGAAGCTTTCTTT. Translation gives CAWKPGGNTEAFF.

The sample holds many counts of this clone. The chain combines TRBV7-9 with TRBJ2-5; D is unresolved. CDR1 and CDR2 (germline): SEHNR, FQNEAQ (reference sequence). Deletions cut 5 bases from V and 5 bases from J, with 12 bases between. CDR3 size: 13 residues. The CDR3 nucleotides are TGTGCCAGCAGCCTCGGGTTCGGCGAGACCCAGTACTTC. It translates to CASSLGFGETQYF.